This T cell receptor (beta chain) was sequenced for a study of identical twins. Broader study findings: The study drew conclusions from cross-sectional statistical analysis, not from following the same donors.

The CDR3 has 15 residues. The V end was cut by 3 bases, the J end by 0 bases, with 10 bases between. CDR1 and CDR2 from the germline V gene are SGHAT and FQNNGV. No donor was unhealthy or non-Caucasian. Remarks on this clonotype: Its antigen is unknown.

Each CDR3 protein is one row after TCRdb ran MiXCR on the 5' RACE reads. Of 600,000 to 850,000 distinct CDR3 sequences in the sample, about 18% were seen once. Separately, the same data were catalogued under a study of T cells expressing NK-cell markers. That source adds: The same clonotypes also predominated in the CD3+CD56-NKG2C+ fraction of a few donors.

The sequencing input was PBMCs. V usage is TRBV11-2 and J usage is TRBJ2-3; D might be TRBD2 (5 bases). The sequence came from a woman aged 18-29 years in good health. The CDR3 DNA reads as TGTGCCAGCAGCTTTGCGGCGGGTAGCACAGATACGCAGTATTTT. It encodes CASSFAAGSTDTQYF.